Listed below are T cell receptor beta chains from one sample, sequenced in a study of shared clonotypes between healthy human individuals. Assay used: immunoSEQ multiplex PCR; TCRdb lists only in-frame clones, some missing. There are 2 million to 2.5 million clones in the sample; 90% to 96% occur only once, and 0.13% lies in the top ten. The sequenced material came from naive CD4+ T cells sorted from blood. The receptors here all came from a man aged 18 to 29 in good health. Both conserved end residues are part of each CDR3. Each record gives: V gene, CDR3 protein.

V: TRBV7-9; CDR3: CASSPLRASGSTDTQYF
V: TRBV5-1; CDR3: CASSPGEKTEAFF
V: TRBV27; CDR3: CASSSQGARGNTIYF
V: TRBV28; CDR3: CASSFGSLGSEKLFF
V: TRBV6-1; CDR3: CASKLDPIANYGYTF
V: TRBV4-3; CDR3: CASSQDGQGAYEQYF
V: TRBV6-1; CDR3: CASSGPGTSVYEQYF
V: TRBV29-1; CDR3: CSVDQNTGELFF
V: TRBV30; CDR3: CAWSGRRLLLGELFF
V: TRBV18; CDR3: CASSPWADYGYTF
V: TRBV5-4; CDR3: CASSSGGTSLTDTQYF